The 21 T cell receptor beta chains given below trace back to one sample, sequenced in a study of post-analysis software for immune sequencing data. Prepared TCR beta cDNA libraries contained unique molecular identifiers. TCRdb recomputed calls from the PCR reads with MiXCR, one row per CDR3 protein. Seen here are 650,000 to 850,000 distinct CDR3 sequences, approximately 53% observed once, and the top ten hold roughly 4.4%. General study results and limits: Controls had lower frequencies than patients of about 5 TRBV segments, which included TRBV5-6, TRBV5-1 and TRBV20-1.

These receptors have no identified antigens. The sample taken for sequencing was blood. The receptors shown here come from a girl between 5 and 17 years old with multiple sclerosis.

This clonotype was counted a few times. Written as DNA, the CDR3 is TGCAGCGTTGAAATACAGGTTGGAGAGACCCAGTACTTC. It is translated as CSVEIQVGETQYF. The chain links TRBV29-1 to TRBJ2-5; D might be TRBD1 (5 bases). Germline V gene sequence: CDR1 SQVTM, CDR2 ANQGSEA. The CDR3 runs to 13 residues. The germline V and J ends were trimmed by 2 bases and 4 bases, with 11 bases remaining between them.

This clonotype was observed a single time. V usage is TRBV5-5 and J usage is TRBJ2-1; 9 bases fit TRBD2. CDR3 length: 18 amino acids. The germline V gene has CDR1 SGHKS and CDR2 YYEKEE (reference sequence). The J segment lost 0 bases and the V segment lost 0 bases, leaving 7 bases of the junction unmatched. The CDR3 DNA sequence: TGTGCCAGCAGCTTGGTATCTCTAGCGGGGAGCTCCTACAATGAGCAGTTCTTC. Translation gives CASSLVSLAGSSYNEQFF.

The chain joins TRBV5-6 to TRBJ2-5; no clear D. The V end lost 5 bases, the J end lost 1 base, and 12 bases lay between the germline ends. Germline CDR1 and CDR2: SGHDT and YYEEEE. CDR3 length equals 14 residues. This CDR3 is CASSFGRVQETQYF. For the CDR3, the DNA is TGTGCCAGCAGTTTTGGAAGGGTCCAAGAGACCCAGTACTTC.

The CDR3 loop is CASSLAMSGVSTDTQYF. Here the CDR3 DNA reads TGTGCCAGCAGCTTAGCAATGAGCGGGGTCAGCACAGATACGCAGTATTTT. This chain links TRBV7-9 with TRBJ2-3; TRBD2 aligns across 7 bases. CDR1 and CDR2 (germline): SEHNR, FQNEAQ (reference sequence). V shed 0 bases and J 0 bases; nucleotides not matched to a gene: 6. This CDR3 region has 17 residues. Variable domain in full (rest from reference TRBV7-9 and TRBJ2-3): DTGVSQNPRHKITKRGQNVTFRCDPISEHNRLYWYRQTLGQGPEFLTYFQNEAQLEKSRLLSDRFSAERPKGSFSTLEIQRTEQGDSAMYLCASSLAMSGVSTDTQYFGPGTRLTVL.

The CDR3 DNA reads as TGTGCCAGCAGTGACCCATCCTCGCGGCACTACGAGCAGTACTTC. This encodes CASSDPSSRHYEQYF. The chain carries TRBV25-1 and TRBJ2-7; the D is unclear. Germline V gene sequence: CDR1 MGHDK, CDR2 SYGVNS. The CDR3 length is 15 residues. Trimming took 3 bases from V and 3 from J, leaving 15 bases between them.

This clonotype has a handful of counts. The chain is built from TRBV7-2 and TRBJ2-5; 8 bases match TRBD1. The closer fit of TRBJ2-7 to the DNA end suggests the J call may be wrong. The CDR3 contains 15 residues. Per germline, CDR1 SGHTA and CDR2 FQGNSA. CDR3 bases: TGTGCCAGCAGCGCCCGGACAGGGTCTACCTACGAGCAGTACTTC. It specifies CASSARTGSTYEQYF.

V gene TRBV7-3 combines with J gene TRBJ2-3; no definite D call. Germline assignment: CDR1 SGHTA and CDR2 FQGTGA. V lost 4 bases to trimming and J lost 6 bases, with 17 bases between them. CDR3 length: 15 residues. This chain's CDR3 is CASSSTVRAGDTQYF. The CDR3 region has the DNA TGTGCCAGCAGCTCAACCGTAAGAGCCGGTGATACGCAGTATTTT.

Written as DNA, the CDR3 is TGTGCCAGCAGCGGGACATCTTGGGCCTACGAGCAGTACTTC. Encoded protein: CASSGTSWAYEQYF. This chain uses TRBV7-8 with TRBJ2-7, with D possibly matching TRBD1 (6 bases). V gave up 5 bases and J gave up 2 bases, with 13 bases separating them. Germline CDR1 reads SGHVS; CDR2 reads FQNEAQ. The CDR3 runs to 14 residues.

This clonotype was found a few times. The chain is built from TRBV20-1 and TRBJ2-1; D is unresolved. The better agreement between TRBJ2-7 and the DNA end casts doubt on the J call. The CDR3 runs to 13 residues. Germline CDR1 and CDR2: DFQATT and SNEGSKA (reference sequence). The CDR3 sequence: CSARDRGQHEQYF. CDR3 nucleotide sequence: TGCAGTGCTAGAGATCGTGGCCAACACGAGCAGTACTTC.

The CDR3 DNA reads TGCGCCAGCAGCTTCCCCGACAGGGACAACACTGAAGCTTTCTTT. Translating gives CASSFPDRDNTEAFF. The genes are TRBV5-1 and TRBJ1-1; 7 bases match TRBD1. There are 15 residues in the CDR3. Germline CDR1 SGHRS, CDR2 YFSETQ. The V segment lost 2 bases and the J segment 2 bases; nucleotides outside the gene matches: 6. Variable domain in full (rest from reference TRBV5-1 and TRBJ1-1): KAGVTQTPRYLIKTRGQQVTLSCSPISGHRSVSWYQQTPGQGLQFLFEYFSETQRNKGNFPGRFSGRQFSNSRSEMNVSTLELGDSALYLCASSFPDRDNTEAFFGQGTRLTVV.

The sample holds a few counts of this clonotype. V gene TRBV7-9 combines with J gene TRBJ2-7; a possible D gene is TRBD1 (6 bases). Looked up from germline, CDR1 is SEHNR and CDR2 is FQNEAQ (reference sequence). The V end was cut by 5 bases, the J end by 5 bases, with 16 bases between. The CDR3 has 14 residues. The CDR3 coding sequence is TGTGCCAGCAGCCCTCCACAGGGTTACAACGAGCAGTACTTC. This codes for CASSPPQGYNEQYF.

The chain is built from TRBV9 and TRBJ2-7, with no clear D. Germline V gene sequence: CDR1 SGDLS, CDR2 YYNGEE. This CDR3 contains 13 residues. Trimming left V 0 bases short and J 5 bases short, with 9 bases between. The CDR3 spells CASSVGAADEQYF. The CDR3 DNA is TGTGCCAGCAGCGTAGGGGCGGCCGACGAGCAGTACTTC.

The gene calls are TRBV2 and TRBJ2-7; 7 bases agree with TRBD2. The CDR3 extends over 14 amino acids. The germline V gene encodes CDR1 SNHLY and CDR2 FYNNEI. J gave up 3 bases and V 5 bases, and 7 bases lay outside the gene matches. In DNA, the CDR3 is TGTGCCAGCAGTAACTCCCGGGACTACTACGAGCAGTACTTC. Encoded protein: CASSNSRDYYEQYF.

J is TRBJ2-1 and V is TRBV11-3; the match to TRBD2 covers 9 bases. This CDR3 region has 15 residues. The junction had 7 bases not matched to a gene; V was cut back by 2 bases and J by 8 bases. Germline V lookup: CDR1 SGHNT, CDR2 YENEEA. DNA for the CDR3: TGTGCCAGCAGCTTAACTAGCGGGTCCCCCTATGAGCAGTTCTTC. As protein: CASSLTSGSPYEQFF. The whole variable domain, remainder taken from reference TRBV11-3 and TRBJ2-1, is EAGVVQSPRYKIIEKKQPVAFWCNPISGHNTLYWYLQNLGQGPELLIRYENEEAVDDSQLPKDRFSAERLKGVDSTLKIQPAELGDSAVYLCASSLTSGSPYEQFFGPGTRLTVL.

The chain links TRBV29-1 to TRBJ1-1; D call uncertain. V lost 6 bases and J lost 3, with 11 bases in between. The CDR3 sequence is 12 residues long. CDR1 SQVTM and CDR2 ANQGSEA come from the germline V gene. The CDR3 bases are TGCAGCGTCGCTAGGACGGACACTGAAGCTTTCTTT. It is translated as CSVARTDTEAFF.

This clonotype was seen only once. Compared with germline, one end of the junction differs, possibly owing to a read error. The rearrangement links TRBV7-7 to TRBJ2-1; the D call may be TRBD1 or TRBD2 (5 bases each). Germline CDR1 is SSHAT and CDR2 is FNYEAQ (reference sequence). This CDR3 has 15 amino acids. The CDR3 sequence is CTSSLETRPGYEQFF. The CDR3 DNA sequence: TGTACCAGCAGCTTAGAAACTAGGCCAGGGTATGAGCAGTTCTTC.

This rearrangement joins TRBV12-3 or TRBV12-4 to TRBJ2-1; D is ambiguous. CDR3 length: 13 residues. The V end was cut by 3 bases, the J end by 2 bases, with 5 bases between. CDR3 sequence (DNA): TGTGCCAGCAGTTTCGACACCTACAATGAGCAGTTCTTC. Its protein is CASSFDTYNEQFF.

The chain links TRBV4-1 to TRBJ2-5, with TRBD2 identical over 8 bases. V shed 3 bases and J 2 bases; nucleotides not matched to a gene: 11. CDR3 length: 17 amino acids. Germline V gene sequence: CDR1 MGHRA, CDR2 YSYEKL. The CDR3 loop is CASSQWISGKRQETQYF. In nucleotides, the CDR3 is TGCGCCAGCAGCCAGTGGATTAGCGGGAAACGACAAGAGACCCAGTACTTC.

The rearrangement joins TRBV5-1 to TRBJ1-5, with a possible D match to TRBD1 (6 bases). Germline V gene data show CDR1 as SGHRS and CDR2 as YFSETQ. CDR3 length equals 13 residues. Deletions cut 2 bases from V and 4 bases from J, with 7 bases between. The CDR3 sequence is CASSFDRNQPQHF. CDR3 coding DNA: TGCGCCAGCAGCTTCGACAGGAATCAGCCCCAGCATTTT.

A remark on this clonotype: The junction departs from the called germline gene at one end, perhaps through a read error. V and J are TRBV6-4 and TRBJ2-6; D possibly corresponds to TRBD1 (5 bases). Germline CDR1 MRHNA, CDR2 SNTAGT. The CDR3 covers 14 residues. This CDR3 reads CASSDSSGANVRTF. CDR3 DNA sequence: TGTGCCAGCAGTGACAGCTCTGGGGCCAACGTCCGGACTTTC.

The J gene is TRBJ2-5, the V gene TRBV15, with TRBD1 identical over 12 bases. The assigned J gene may be wrong: the sequence end matches TRBJ2-7 better. Looked up from germline, CDR1 is LNHNV and CDR2 is YYDKDF (reference sequence). The CDR3 totals 15 residues. Here the CDR3 DNA reads TGTGCCACCAGCAGAGGGGGACAGGGGGCGTCCGAGCAGTACTTC. Protein product: CATSRGGQGASEQYF.